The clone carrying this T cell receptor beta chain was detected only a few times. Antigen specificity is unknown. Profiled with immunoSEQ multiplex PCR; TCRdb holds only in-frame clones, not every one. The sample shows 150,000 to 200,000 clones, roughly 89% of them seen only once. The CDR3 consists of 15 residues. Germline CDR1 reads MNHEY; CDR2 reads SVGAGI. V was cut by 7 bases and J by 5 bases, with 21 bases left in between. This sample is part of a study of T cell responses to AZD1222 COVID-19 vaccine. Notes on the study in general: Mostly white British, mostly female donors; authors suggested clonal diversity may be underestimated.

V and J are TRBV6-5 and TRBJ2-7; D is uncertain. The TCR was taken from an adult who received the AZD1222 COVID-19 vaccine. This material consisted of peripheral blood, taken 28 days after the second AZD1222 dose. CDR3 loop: CASTGGWQKSHEQYF. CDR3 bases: TGTGCCAGCACCGGCGGATGGCAAAAGTCCCACGAGCAGTACTTC.